This TCR beta chain was captured by sequencing in a study of cytomegalovirus exposure and HLA in healthy donors. Here immunoSEQ multiplex PCR was the method, and the copy in TCRdb shows in-frame clones only, minus some. The table has roughly 280,000 clones, 80% to 90% seen once. V lost 4 bases, J lost 4 bases, and 9 bases lay in between. CDR3 size: 13 residues. Per germline, CDR1 MNHEY and CDR2 SMNVEV (reference sequence). V is TRBV27 and J is TRBJ2-3; no reliable D call. This clonotype originated in a woman aged 18-29 years in good health and CMV-seronegative. Specimen: PBMCs. CDR3 sequence reads: CASSSRPPDTQYF. The DNA of the CDR3 is TGTGCCAGCAGTTCGAGGCCTCCAGATACGCAGTATTTT.